One T cell receptor beta chain is described in this entry. This clone has a handful of counts. Its antigen has not been determined. Base quality data are lacking; no much larger clone is found one base away. The immunoSEQ Assay was used to immunosequence TCRbeta CDR3 regions from genomic DNA. Before high-throughput sequencing, the genomic DNA was amplified using bias-controlled multiplex PCR. As for how the authors treated the data: To quantify the absolute abundance of each unique TCRbeta CDR3 region, the sequences were collapsed and filtered. Clonality, defined as 1 minus Pielou's evenness, was calculated using only productive rearrangements. A previously published method was used to identify clones whose frequencies were significantly greater in on-treatment samples than in baseline samples. Here the immuneACCESS table is served through TCRdb, limited to in-frame sequences with V and J called. Missing clones are a known gap in these copies; in checked studies unresolved V genes cover under half, and the rest lacks a known reason. Clone size and the V and J calls come from that table; the DNA yielded D and trimming. This sample has roughly 20,000 clones in its table, and about two thirds of those were observed once. The ten largest clones take up approximately 20% of the sample.

Interpreted using the paper, the treatment or condition label stands for: randomized to nivolumab then ipilimumab (arm A) or the reverse (arm B). None of the patients in the trial had previously been given DNA-damaging chemotherapy. A FACS Aria II flow cytometer was used to sort live CD3+CD8+ cells that were negative for CD19 and CD56 from thawed PBMCs. Samples came from patients with melanoma in CheckMate 064, a randomized, open-label phase II trial of sequential checkpoint blockade. Leukapheresis was used to collect peripheral blood mononuclear cells, which were then purified with Ficoll-Paque and frozen in human serum with roughly 10% DMSO. Immediately after sorting, the purity of the sorted blood CD3+CD8+ cells was confirmed to be >95%, and DNA was then extracted. The sample comes from a study of sequential checkpoint blockade in melanoma (dated by TCRdb to 2018 to 2020). Study-wide context: In a 1:1 randomization, patients received either first-line nivolumab then ipilimumab (arm A) or ipilimumab then nivolumab (arm B). Maintenance nivolumab came after each of the two trial sequences. General findings and caveats noted by the study authors: Validation of the response-prediction model combining TCR metrics and mutation burden is needed in larger, independent patient cohorts.

This clonotype was sampled from a human donor with melanoma. Sequenced material: CD8+ T cells sorted from blood (inferred from file names), taken from a patient given nivolumab and ipilimumab in sequence.

The DNA reads as follows: TGTGCCAGTAGTATAGATGGCAGAATTTACGAGCAGTACTTC. This sequence encodes CASSIDGRIYEQYF. The chain joins TRBV19 to TRBJ2-7; the D gene cannot be resolved reliably. The CDR3 covers 14 residues, taking in both the cysteine and the phenylalanine. This entry keeps only the CDR3 DNA: 42 bases, framed from base 1. V lost 0 bases and J lost 4 bases; the stretch between them is 10 bases long. CDR1 LNHDA and CDR2 SQIVND are derived from the germline V gene (reference sequence).